These 11 T cell receptor beta chains were sequenced from one sample in a study of early T cells in non-severe SARS-CoV-2 infection. TCRdb fed the 5' RACE reads into MiXCR, producing one record per CDR3 protein. The sample gives approximately 70,000 distinct CDR3 sequences, 4.5% to 6% of which show up once; around 7.8% is in the top ten. The sequencing here drew on whole blood, taken at baseline. The receptors were gathered from an adult who was a healthcare worker with PCR-confirmed SARS-CoV-2 infection or an uninfected control (not recorded which).

This clonotype showed up many times. The chain links TRBV7-2 to TRBJ2-7; 9 nucleotides agree with TRBD1. This CDR3 region has 15 residues. V trimming: 3 bases; J trimming: 3 bases; junction bases outside the gene matches: 6. Per germline, CDR1 SGHTA and CDR2 FQGNSA. CDR3 in amino acids: CASSFDRGVSYEQYF. In DNA form, the CDR3 reads TGTGCCAGCAGCTTTGACAGGGGGGTAAGCTACGAGCAGTACTTC. Using reference TRBV7-2 and TRBJ2-7 for the parts outside the CDR3, the full variable domain is GAGVSQSPSNKVTEKGKDVELRCDPISGHTALYWYRQSLGQGLEFLIYFQGNSAPDKSGLPSDRFSAERTGGSVSTLTIQRTQQEDSAVYLCASSFDRGVSYEQYFGPGTRLTVT.

This clonotype was seen at least ten times. The V gene is TRBV11-2, the J gene TRBJ2-1; D is uncertain. The CDR3 spans 15 residues. The V gene's germline CDR1 is SGHAT and CDR2 FQNNGV. The germline V and J ends were trimmed by 0 bases and 5 bases, with 11 bases remaining between them. This CDR3 reads CASSLEYRGHNEQFF. The DNA for the CDR3 is TGTGCCAGCAGCTTAGAATACCGCGGCCACAATGAGCAGTTCTTC.

This clonotype appeared a few times. This sequence joins TRBV28 and TRBJ2-7; 8 bases map to TRBD2. From germline, CDR1 is MDHEN and CDR2 SYDVKM. V shed 1 base, J shed 6 bases, and the junction held 11 bases outside the gene matches. The CDR3 totals 16 residues. The CDR3 is CASSLYVREGLSEQYF. The CDR3, as DNA: TGTGCCAGCAGTTTATATGTCCGGGAGGGCCTATCCGAGCAGTACTTC.

This chain links TRBV7-9 with TRBJ1-3; TRBD1 matches 8 bases. The J segment lost 0 bases and the V segment lost 8 bases, leaving 12 bases of the junction unmatched. CDR3 length: 17 residues. The germline V gene encodes CDR1 SEHNR and CDR2 FQNEAQ (reference sequence). CDR3 bases: TGTGCCAGCGTCAGAGACAGGGGACCTTTCTCTGGAAACACCATATATTTT. Protein sequence: CASVRDRGPFSGNTIYF. Full variable domain (outside the CDR3, taken from reference TRBV7-9 and TRBJ1-3): DTGVSQNPRHKITKRGQNVTFRCDPISEHNRLYWYRQTLGQGPEFLTYFQNEAQLEKSRLLSDRFSAERPKGSFSTLEIQRTEQGDSAMYLCASVRDRGPFSGNTIYFGEGSWLTVV.

This clonotype came up a few times. The genes are TRBV7-9 and TRBJ2-2; no reliable D call. This CDR3 spans 13 amino acids. Germline V gives CDR1 SEHNR, CDR2 FQNEAQ (reference sequence). Trimming shortened V by 3 bases and J by 4 bases, and 6 bases separated the two germline ends. The CDR3 protein is CASSFGPTGELFF. CDR3 sequence (DNA): TGTGCCAGCAGCTTTGGGCCCACCGGGGAGCTGTTTTTT.

This clonotype appeared many times. The V and J genes are TRBV9 and TRBJ2-7; unclear D gene. CDR1 and CDR2 from the germline V gene are SGDLS and YYNGEE. The germline V and J ends were trimmed by 0 bases and 2 bases, with 9 bases remaining between them. There are 14 residues in the CDR3. CDR3: CASSVEGSAYEQYF. In nucleotides, the CDR3 is TGTGCCAGCAGCGTAGAAGGGTCCGCCTACGAGCAGTACTTC.

This rearrangement joins TRBV7-3 to TRBJ2-2; D may be TRBD1 (5 bases). Germline CDR1 and CDR2: SGHTA and FQGTGA. The CDR3 sequence is 14 residues long. The V gene lost 2 bases and the J gene lost 4 bases, with 8 bases spanning the gap. The CDR3 DNA sequence: TGTGCCAGCAGCTTATTTCAGGGCACCGGGGAGCTGTTTTTT. Protein sequence: CASSLFQGTGELFF.

This clonotype was seen at least ten times. The gene calls are TRBV29-1 and TRBJ2-5, with TRBD1 matching 7 bases. The CDR3 loop spans 13 amino acids. The germline gives CDR1 SQVTM, CDR2 ANQGSEA. The ends lost 3 bases at V and 5 bases at J; junction bases unmatched: 6. CDR3 protein: CSVEWTGVETQYF. DNA of the CDR3: TGCAGCGTTGAGTGGACAGGAGTGGAGACCCAGTACTTC.

The gene calls are TRBV5-1 and TRBJ2-7; 8 nucleotides agree with TRBD2. The junction had 4 bases not matched to a gene; V was cut back by 1 base and J by 1 base. The CDR3 extends over 15 amino acids. In germline, CDR1 is SGHRS, CDR2 YFSETQ. The CDR3 nucleotides are TGCGCCAGCAGCTTGTATGTAGCGGGGTCCTACGAGCAGTACTTC. Translating gives CASSLYVAGSYEQYF.

This clonotype has at least ten counts. The chain uses TRBV7-6 and TRBJ1-4; D not certain. The V and J ends lost 5 bases and 8 bases respectively, with 15 bases between them. Germline CDR1 SGHVS, CDR2 FNYEAQ. The CDR3 contains 14 residues. DNA of the CDR3: TGTGCCAGCAGCCCACCCCCGGGAGGCGAAAAACTGTTTTTT. This encodes CASSPPPGGEKLFF.

This clonotype was picked up many times. The genes are TRBV20-1 and TRBJ2-2; D not resolved. The CDR3 consists of 16 residues. From germline, CDR1 is DFQATT and CDR2 SNEGSKA (reference sequence). V gave up 0 bases and J gave up 4 bases, with 15 bases separating them. The CDR3 sequence is CSARDGKEGSTGELFF. The CDR3 coding sequence is TGCAGTGCTAGAGATGGGAAGGAAGGATCCACCGGGGAGCTGTTTTTT.